This T cell receptor beta chain was identified during a study of blood T cell repertoires in COVID-19. At the level of the study: The United States, Italy and Spain provided the acute and convalescent COVID-19 samples. Sources were T cells, B-cell-depleted T cells, or PBMCs; the material itself was cDNA or gDNA.

The CDR3 spans 13 residues. The ends lost 11 bases at V and 7 bases at J; junction bases unmatched: 6. Germline assignment: CDR1 ENHRY and CDR2 SYGVKD. As handled by the study authors: How many nucleated cells were present was estimated from reference gene primer amplification. Only in-frame clones appear in the TCRdb table, and some are missing; sequencing was by immunoSEQ multiplex PCR. V and J calls plus clone size are reproduced from that table; the DNA served to infer D and trimming. The sample contains more than 45,000 clones, approximately 84% of which appear only once. The chain couples TRBV10-3 to TRBJ2-2; 11 positions agree with TRBD1. This receptor was obtained from a human donor in a cohort sampled during active COVID-19. The sequenced sample consisted of peripheral blood. CDR3 nucleotides: TGTGCCGGAGGACAGGGGGCCGGCGGGGAGCTGTTTTTT. Its protein product is CAGGQGAGGELFF.